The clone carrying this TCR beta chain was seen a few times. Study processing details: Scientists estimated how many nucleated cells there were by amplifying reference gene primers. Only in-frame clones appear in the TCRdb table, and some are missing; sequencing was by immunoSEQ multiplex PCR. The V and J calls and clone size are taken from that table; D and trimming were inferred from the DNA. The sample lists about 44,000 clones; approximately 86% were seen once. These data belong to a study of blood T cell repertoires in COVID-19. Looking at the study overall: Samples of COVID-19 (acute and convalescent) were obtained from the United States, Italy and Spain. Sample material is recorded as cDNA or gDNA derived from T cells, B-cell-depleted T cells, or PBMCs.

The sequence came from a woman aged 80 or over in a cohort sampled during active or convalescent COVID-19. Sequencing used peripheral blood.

The CDR3 region has the DNA TGTGCCAGCAGCCCACTTCGATCAGGGTCTGGCTACACCTTC. Translation: CASSPLRSGSGYTF. The V and J genes are TRBV11-2 and TRBJ1-2; D possibly corresponds to TRBD1 (5 bases). The germline CDR1 and CDR2 sequences are SGHAT and FQNNGV. The CDR3 runs to 14 residues. The germline V and J ends were trimmed by 5 bases and 7 bases, with 17 bases remaining between them.